One sample yielded the 21 T cell receptor beta chains listed below, sequenced in a study of T cells in localized non-small cell lung cancer. The assay was immunoSEQ multiplex PCR, and TCRdb's table has in-frame clones only and misses some. Counted here are almost 65,000 clones, about 90% occurring once; the ten biggest clones make up around 1.8%. This sample comprised peripheral blood, obtained before any cancer treatment. The receptor set was obtained from a woman aged 35-70 years with stage I lung adenocarcinoma.

The gene calls are TRBV9 and TRBJ2-3; 16 bases match TRBD2. The CDR3 sequence is 21 residues long. With V trimmed by 3 bases and J by 6 bases, 19 bases remained unmatched. CDR1 SGDLS and CDR2 YYNGEE come from the germline V gene. Written as DNA, the CDR3 is TGTGCCAGCAGCGGGACCGGGACTAGCGGGAGGGCTGCTAATCGAGGGGATACGCAGTATTTT. It encodes CASSGTGTSGRAANRGDTQYF.

J is TRBJ2-7 and V is TRBV4-2; D unresolved. Germline V gene sequence: CDR1 LGHNA, CDR2 YNFKEQ. V was shortened by 1 base and J by 1 base, with 8 bases between the two germline ends. This CDR3 is 14 amino acids long. The CDR3 protein is CASSQASSSYEQYF. In DNA, the CDR3 is TGTGCCAGCAGCCAAGCAAGCTCTTCCTACGAGCAGTACTTC.

This chain connects TRBV7-3 to TRBJ2-6; perhaps TRBD1 as D (6 bases). The CDR3 runs 16 residues. Looked up from germline, CDR1 is SGHTA and CDR2 is FQGTGA. Trimming left V 7 bases short and J 0 bases short, with 13 bases between. In nucleotides, the CDR3 is TGTGCCAGCACCAGAGGGGGTACCTCTGGGGCCAACGTCCTGACTTTC. It codes for CASTRGGTSGANVLTF.

This clone has a single count. The CDR3 nucleotides are TGCAGCGTTGAGGCTAGCGGGACGGGAGAGCAGTACTTC. Amino acids: CSVEASGTGEQYF. V and J are TRBV29-1 and TRBJ2-7; 9 nucleotides align to TRBD2. Germline-derived CDR1 and CDR2 are SQVTM and ANQGSEA. V was clipped by 3 bases and J by 7 bases; unmatched bases: 7. CDR3 length equals 13 residues.

This clone has a handful of counts. The chain links TRBV27 to TRBJ1-1; 7 bases map to TRBD1. Trimming took 2 bases from V and 0 from J; bases not matched to a gene: 3. CDR3 length equals 15 residues. CDR1 is MNHEY, CDR2 SMNVEV, per germline (reference sequence). CDR3 protein: CASSLAGTVNTEAFF. As DNA, the CDR3 is TGTGCCAGCAGTTTAGCCGGGACAGTGAACACTGAAGCTTTCTTT.

This clone was recorded only once. The chain links TRBV5-1 to TRBJ2-7; D unresolved. In germline, CDR1 is SGHRS, CDR2 YFSETQ. Between the trimmed V and J ends, which lost 1 base and 2 bases, there was a span of 10 bases. The CDR3 is 14 residues long. CDR3 amino acids: CASSLISKPYEQYF. In DNA form, the CDR3 reads TGCGCCAGCAGCTTGATCTCAAAGCCCTACGAGCAGTACTTC.

The gene calls are TRBV28 and TRBJ1-4; D may be TRBD1 (5 bases). The V and J ends lost 2 bases and 3 bases respectively, with 22 bases between them. The germline CDR1 and CDR2 sequences are MDHEN and SYDVKM. The CDR3 spans 19 residues. CDR3 protein: CASSLVLSGVLGSNEKLFF. In DNA form, the CDR3 reads TGTGCCAGCAGTTTAGTTTTATCGGGGGTACTGGGATCTAATGAAAAACTGTTTTTT.

The gene calls are TRBV28 and TRBJ2-7; TRBD1 or TRBD2 may be the D gene (6 bases each). Germline V gene data show CDR1 as MDHEN and CDR2 as SYDVKM. The CDR3 loop spans 15 amino acids. V lost 5 bases to trimming and J lost 2 bases, with 16 bases between them. CDR3 nucleotides: TGTGCCAGCAGTGGGGGGCCCCGAGGAACCTACGAGCAGTACTTC. This encodes CASSGGPRGTYEQYF.

The chain recombines TRBV19 with TRBJ2-3, with 12 bases aligning to TRBD2. The CDR3 consists of 16 residues. Germline V gene data show CDR1 as LNHDA and CDR2 as SQIVND (reference sequence). J lost 1 base, V lost 5 bases, and 4 bases had no gene match. Here the CDR3 reads CASSSRTSGGTDTQYF. CDR3 in DNA: TGTGCCAGTAGTTCCCGGACTAGCGGGGGCACAGATACGCAGTATTTT.

The V call is TRBV7-9, the J call TRBJ1-4; D remains ambiguous. In germline, CDR1 is SEHNR, CDR2 FQNEAQ (reference sequence). This CDR3 region has 14 residues. V lost 4 bases to trimming and J lost 4 bases, with 10 bases between them. CDR3 sequence (DNA): TGTGCCAGCAGCTCCTCGGGGTTTAATGAAAAACTGTTTTTT. Translating it yields CASSSSGFNEKLFF.

In DNA form, the CDR3 reads TGTGCCAGCAGTTTCACACAGGGGGCTTACGAGCAGTACTTC. Protein sequence: CASSFTQGAYEQYF. This chain uses TRBV28 with TRBJ2-7, with TRBD1 matching over 9 bases. Germline V lookup: CDR1 MDHEN, CDR2 SYDVKM. Trimming took 3 bases from V and 4 from J; bases not matched to a gene: 4. The CDR3 contains 14 residues.

The chain couples TRBV28 to TRBJ2-7; the D gene is possibly TRBD2 (6 bases). The CDR3 is 13 residues long. Germline loops: CDR1 MDHEN, CDR2 SYDVKM. The ends were cut back, 1 base at V and 4 bases at J, with 8 bases in the middle. CDR3 nucleotide sequence: TGTGCCAGCAGTTTATTCGGAGGGTACGAGCAGTACTTC. It specifies CASSLFGGYEQYF.

This clone was found a few times. The V gene is TRBV19, the J gene TRBJ1-5, with a tentative D call TRBD1 (5 bases). Germline V gene data show CDR1 as LNHDA and CDR2 as SQIVND (reference sequence). The CDR3 totals 15 residues. Deletions cut 3 bases from V and 0 bases from J, with 9 bases between. This CDR3 is CASSIVTVSNQPQHF. CDR3 sequence (DNA): TGTGCCAGTAGTATCGTGACAGTTAGCAATCAGCCCCAGCATTTT. Using reference TRBV19 and TRBJ1-5 for the parts outside the CDR3, the full variable domain is DGGITQSPKYLFRKEGQNVTLSCEQNLNHDAMYWYRQDPGQGLRLIYYSQIVNDFQKGDIAEGYSVSREKKESFPLTVTSAQKNPTAFYLCASSIVTVSNQPQHFGDGTRLSIL.

The chain combines TRBV19 with TRBJ1-2, with TRBD1 as a possible D gene (5 bases). The V end lost 2 bases, the J end lost 8 bases, and 24 bases lay between the germline ends. Germline V gene data show CDR1 as LNHDA and CDR2 as SQIVND (reference sequence). CDR3 length: 17 amino acids. This CDR3 reads CASSIKSQGVPFGGYTF. CDR3 in DNA: TGTGCCAGTAGTATAAAATCCCAGGGTGTGCCCTTCGGCGGCTACACCTTC.

V gene TRBV6-5 combines with J gene TRBJ2-2, with 9 bases that match TRBD1. The CDR3 runs to 13 residues. The V and J ends lost 6 bases and 13 bases, in that order; junction bases with no gene match: 9. Per the germline V gene, CDR1 is MNHEY and CDR2 is SVGAGI. The CDR3 loop is CASSSGQGRLLFF. The DNA for the CDR3 is TGTGCCAGCAGCTCCGGACAGGGGAGGTTGCTGTTTTTT.

The rearrangement uses TRBV9 and TRBJ1-3; perhaps TRBD1 as D (5 bases). V gave up 4 bases and J gave up 0 bases, with 14 bases separating them. CDR3 size: 16 residues. Germline CDR1 is SGDLS and CDR2 is YYNGEE. In DNA, the CDR3 is TGTGCCAGCAGCATGGGACTTCTGTCCTCTGGAAACACCATATATTTT. Translated, it gives CASSMGLLSSGNTIYF.

This chain uses TRBV18 with TRBJ1-1; 8 bases map to TRBD1. This CDR3 has 14 residues. J gave up 5 bases and V 6 bases, and 8 bases lay outside the gene matches. CDR1 is KGHSH, CDR2 LQKENI, per germline. The chain's CDR3 is CASSPGTGWTEAFF. In DNA form, the CDR3 reads TGTGCCAGCTCCCCCGGGACAGGATGGACTGAAGCTTTCTTT.

This chain uses TRBV18 with TRBJ2-3, with a possible D match to TRBD2 (5 bases). V lost 1 base and J 2 bases, leaving 10 bases between the germline ends. The CDR3 has 15 amino acids. In germline, CDR1 is KGHSH, CDR2 LQKENI. The CDR3 here is CASSPRELVTDTQYF. The CDR3 nucleotides are TGTGCCAGCTCACCACGAGAACTAGTCACAGATACGCAGTATTTT.

V gene TRBV28 combines with J gene TRBJ2-5; no clear D gene. Germline-derived CDR1 and CDR2 are MDHEN and SYDVKM. V shed 5 bases and J shed 2 bases, with 12 bases lying between them. The CDR3 runs to 14 residues. The CDR3 nucleotides read TGTGCCAGCAGTCCACGTTACTCACAAGAGACCCAGTACTTC. Encoded protein: CASSPRYSQETQYF.

The chain is built from TRBV13 and TRBJ2-7; no clear D gene. The germline V gene encodes CDR1 PRHDT and CDR2 FYEKMQ (reference sequence). Trimming left V 5 bases short and J 1 base short, with 12 bases between. The CDR3 runs to 14 residues. CDR3 bases: TGTGCCAGCAGCCCCGTAGGTGTATCCTACGAGCAGTACTTC. Translating it yields CASSPVGVSYEQYF.

The V and J genes are TRBV7-2 and TRBJ2-5, with a tentative D call TRBD1 (6 bases). This CDR3 has 15 amino acids. Germline assignment: CDR1 SGHTA and CDR2 FQGNSA. Trimming cost V 6 bases and J 4 bases, with 18 bases left between them. The CDR3 bases are TGTGCCAGCAGTACCTTTGAACAGGGTGCAGAGACCCAGTACTTC. Translation gives CASSTFEQGAETQYF.